This T cell receptor (beta chain) stems from a study of control samples from healthy donors and cancer patients. Sequencing used immunoSEQ multiplex PCR; TCRdb keeps in-frame clones, though not all of them. Here the sample spans around 110,000 clones, approximately 90% being singletons. Germline V gene sequence: CDR1 MNHEY, CDR2 SVGAGI. The CDR3 sequence is 14 residues long. V lost 8 bases and J 3 bases, leaving 15 bases between the germline ends. The origin of this receptor is a woman aged 70 to 79 in good health. Source material: blood. The V gene is TRBV6-5, the J gene TRBJ2-3; D unresolved. The CDR3 region is CASGRASTTDTQYF. The CDR3 DNA sequence: TGTGCCAGCGGCCGGGCCTCGACGACAGATACGCAGTATTTT.